This entry lists 21 T cell receptor beta chains sequenced from one sample in a study of human T cells and chemical hapten exposure. Time point defined: patch test 1, 2 weeks after DPC sensitization. Treatment of the sample: therapeutic diphenylcyclopropenone sensitization with weekly scalp DPC. Unfractionated whole blood yielded total RNA. In TCRdb, the RACE reads were re-called with MiXCR into one record per CDR3 protein. The sample has more than 35,000 distinct CDR3 sequences, 5.5% to 7.5% seen once. The sequencing used whole blood, collected in connection with sensitization to the hapten diphenylcyclopropenone (DPC). The source of these receptors is a woman between 25 and 40 years old with alopecia areata. Some clones in this sample may be carry-over from other donors' samples.

The chain has TRBV27 and TRBJ1-1, with D unresolved. Between the trimmed V and J ends, which lost 6 bases and 6 bases, there was a span of 14 bases. The germline V gene has CDR1 MNHEY and CDR2 SMNVEV (reference sequence). The CDR3 is 13 residues long. This chain's CDR3 is CASRFTGSPEAFF. CDR3 coding DNA: TGTGCCAGCAGGTTCACCGGTAGCCCTGAAGCTTTCTTT.

This clonotype was seen repeatedly, ten times or more. The V call is TRBV6-5, the J call TRBJ1-6; weak D call: TRBD1 (6 bases). Germline CDR1 and CDR2: MNHEY and SVGAGI. CDR3 length: 15 amino acids. Trimming took 0 bases from V and 9 from J, leaving 12 bases between them. CDR3 amino acids: CASSYSQGSASPLHF. The CDR3, as DNA: TGTGCCAGCAGTTACTCGCAGGGGTCGGCTTCACCCCTCCACTTT.

The chain is built from TRBV27 and TRBJ1-5, with unresolved D. Germline CDR1 and CDR2: MNHEY and SMNVEV (reference sequence). The CDR3 extends over 16 amino acids. The V end lost 2 bases, the J end lost 0 bases, and 11 bases lay between the germline ends. DNA for the CDR3: TGTGCCAGCAGTTTACGTGCATCCTATAGCAATCAGCCCCAGCATTTT. This sequence encodes CASSLRASYSNQPQHF.

V usage is TRBV7-9 and J usage is TRBJ2-3, with D tentatively TRBD2 (6 bases). Germline assignment: CDR1 SEHNR and CDR2 FQNEAQ (reference sequence). V was trimmed by 3 bases and J by 2 bases, leaving 9 bases between them. The CDR3 totals 14 residues. The CDR3 DNA follows: TGTGCCAGCAGCTTTAGCGGAGCCACAGATACGCAGTATTTT. This encodes CASSFSGATDTQYF.

The sample holds a few counts of this clonotype. This chain uses TRBV24-1 with TRBJ2-1, with TRBD2 matching over 14 bases. This CDR3 comprises 18 residues. Germline loops: CDR1 KGHDR, CDR2 SFDVKD. V lost 3 bases and J lost 7; bases outside the gene matches: 10. DNA for the CDR3: TGTGCCACCAGTGATGGGACTAGCGGGGGCCCCACGGCGAATGAGCAGTTCTTC. Translated, it gives CATSDGTSGGPTANEQFF.

The genes are TRBV7-8 and TRBJ1-1; 11 bases map to TRBD1. The germline V gene encodes CDR1 SGHVS and CDR2 FQNEAQ. The CDR3 consists of 16 residues. The V gene end was trimmed by 5 bases and the J gene end by 4 bases; junction bases not matched to a gene: 9. CDR3 DNA: TGTGCCAGCAGCCCGGGGACAGGGGGAGTAGGCACTGAAGCTTTCTTT. Its translation is CASSPGTGGVGTEAFF.

This clonotype was observed a few times. In DNA form, the CDR3 reads TGCAGTGCTTTGATACTAGCGGGTAATACAGATACGCAGTATTTT. The encoded protein is CSALILAGNTDTQYF. The chain employs TRBV20-1 and TRBJ2-3, with 9 positions matching TRBD2. Germline V gives CDR1 DFQATT, CDR2 SNEGSKA (reference sequence). V lost 5 bases, J lost 3 bases, and 9 bases stayed unmatched. The CDR3 extends over 15 amino acids.

This clonotype showed up many times. The chain recombines TRBV12-3 or TRBV12-4 with TRBJ2-7; D possibly corresponds to TRBD2 (5 bases). V gave up 6 bases and J gave up 6 bases, with 12 bases separating them. This CDR3 contains 12 residues. The CDR3 bases are TGTGCCAGCAGCCGAAACCGGGGCGAGCAGTACTTC. Translation gives CASSRNRGEQYF.

Only a few counts were recorded for this clonotype. The chain uses TRBV2 and TRBJ1-5; weak D call: TRBD1 (5 bases). The CDR3 consists of 12 residues. Trimming pared 6 bases from V and 3 bases from J, leaving 6 bases between. Germline V CDR1 and CDR2: SNHLY, FYNNEI. The CDR3 DNA follows: TGTGCCAGCAGCAGGGTCAATCAGCCCCAGCATTTT. This encodes CASSRVNQPQHF.

In this sample, this clonotype is medium-sized (0.01 to 0.1%). This rearrangement joins TRBV27 to TRBJ1-1, with a possible D match to TRBD1 (6 bases). The CDR3 contains 15 residues. V lost 1 base and J 2 bases, leaving 11 bases between the germline ends. Germline CDR1 reads MNHEY; CDR2 reads SMNVEV (reference sequence). CDR3 sequence: CASSLFGGPNTEAFF. DNA of the CDR3: TGTGCCAGCAGTTTATTCGGGGGGCCCAACACTGAAGCTTTCTTT.

A few counts support this clonotype. The chain carries TRBV28 and TRBJ1-5; the D gene is possibly TRBD1 (5 bases). Germline lookup yields CDR1 MDHEN and CDR2 SYDVKM. Trimming took off 6 bases at V and 4 bases at J, with 19 bases between the two ends. The CDR3 has 16 amino acids. CDR3 DNA sequence: TGTGCCAGCAGAGCCCTAGGGCAGGGTCGAAATCAGCCCCAGCATTTT. Amino acids: CASRALGQGRNQPQHF.

This clonotype has just a few counts. The V call is TRBV6-2 or TRBV6-3, the J call TRBJ2-7, with 7 bases that match TRBD1. The germline V gene encodes CDR1 MNHEY and CDR2 SVGEGT. J gave up 0 bases and V 11 bases, and 4 bases lay outside the gene matches. The CDR3 spans 12 residues. This CDR3 reads CAARDSSYEQYF. CDR3 coding DNA: TGTGCCGCCCGGGACAGCTCCTACGAGCAGTACTTC.

This clonotype was seen repeatedly, ten times or more. The gene calls are TRBV20-1 and TRBJ2-7; a weak D match, TRBD1 (6 bases). CDR3 length equals 11 residues. V dropped 7 bases and J dropped 0 bases, with 7 bases sitting between them. Germline CDR1 and CDR2: DFQATT and SNEGSKA (reference sequence). CDR3 residues: CSVDSSYEQYF. As DNA, the CDR3 is TGCAGTGTGGACAGCTCCTACGAGCAGTACTTC.

This clonotype occurred a few times. The chain recombines TRBV7-3 with TRBJ1-1; D is unresolved. CDR1 is SGHTA and CDR2 is FQGTGA in the germline V gene. The CDR3 loop spans 13 amino acids. Trimming took off 6 bases at V and 5 bases at J, with 13 bases between the two ends. DNA of the CDR3: TGTGCCAGCAGATTTCATAGGGAGACTGAAGCTTTCTTT. It is translated as CASRFHRETEAFF.

The CDR3 nucleotides are TGTGCCAGCAGCCCCCCCAAGGGACGGGATAATTCACCCCTCCACTTT. It codes for CASSPPKGRDNSPLHF. The chain employs TRBV7-2 and TRBJ1-6; tentatively, D is TRBD1 (5 bases). Germline V gene lookup returns CDR1 SGHTA and CDR2 FQGNSA. V was trimmed by 5 bases and J by 5 bases, leaving 16 bases between them. The CDR3 extends over 16 amino acids.

CDR3 DNA: TGTGCCAGCAGCCCCCTGGCGGGGGGTACCTACGAGCAGTACTTC. Translating it yields CASSPLAGGTYEQYF. The V call is TRBV14, the J call TRBJ2-7; 8 bases align to TRBD2. The CDR3 sequence is 15 residues long. Per the germline V gene, CDR1 is SGHDN and CDR2 is FVKESK. The V gene end was trimmed by 4 bases and the J gene end by 2 bases; junction bases not matched to a gene: 7.

This clonotype was counted many times. The CDR3 DNA reads as TGTGCCAGCAGCTCCGAGTCCGGGAGCAATCAGCCCCAGCATTTT. It codes for CASSSESGSNQPQHF. The chain combines TRBV7-2 with TRBJ1-5; D gene unclear. V was cut by 4 bases and J by 1 base, with 11 bases left in between. The CDR3 is made up of 15 amino acids. Germline V gene lookup returns CDR1 SGHTA and CDR2 FQGNSA.

This clonotype has just a few counts. The chain recombines TRBV7-9 with TRBJ1-1; 8 bases fit TRBD1. CDR1 and CDR2 from the germline V gene are SEHNR and FQNEAQ (reference sequence). The CDR3 is made up of 13 amino acids. V shed 5 bases, J shed 4 bases, and the junction held 3 bases outside the gene matches. The DNA of the CDR3 is TGTGCCAGCAGCCCTACAGGGGGCACTGAAGCTTTCTTT. It translates to CASSPTGGTEAFF.

At least ten counts were recorded for this clonotype. The chain has TRBV27 and TRBJ2-3; D is possibly TRBD2 (6 bases). The CDR3 runs 16 residues. Germline CDR1 MNHEY, CDR2 SMNVEV (reference sequence). Trimming took off 1 base at V and 2 bases at J, with 13 bases between the two ends. CDR3 bases: TGTGCCAGCAGTTTATGGGCGCGGGGCCCCACAGATACGCAGTATTTT. Translated: CASSLWARGPTDTQYF.

This chain joins TRBV7-2 and TRBJ2-3; D is undetermined. Trimming removed 5 bases at V and 2 bases at J, with 5 bases between. CDR1 is SGHTA, CDR2 FQGNSA, per germline. The CDR3 runs to 12 residues. CDR3 amino acids: CASSAYTDTQYF. The DNA for the CDR3 is TGTGCCAGCAGCGCTTACACAGATACGCAGTATTTT. The full variable domain, in which reference TRBV7-2 and TRBJ2-3 provide the parts outside the CDR3, is GAGVSQSPSNKVTEKGKDVELRCDPISGHTALYWYRQSLGQGLEFLIYFQGNSAPDKSGLPSDRFSAERTGGSVSTLTIQRTQQEDSAVYLCASSAYTDTQYFGPGTRLTVL.

This clonotype appeared a few times. The chain couples TRBV29-1 to TRBJ2-1; D is perhaps TRBD1 or TRBD2 (6 bases each). The CDR3 is 15 amino acids. V lost 3 bases and J lost 6, with 18 bases in between. Germline CDR1 is SQVTM and CDR2 is ANQGSEA. CDR3 nucleotides: TGCAGCGTTGAGGGGGGCGGTTTTCGTATCAATGAGCAGTTCTTC. Translation: CSVEGGGFRINEQFF.